One sample yielded the 31 T cell receptor beta chains listed below, sequenced in a study of shared clonotypes between healthy human individuals. Only in-frame clones appear in the TCRdb table, and some are missing; sequencing was by immunoSEQ multiplex PCR. The data show more than 1,200,000 clones, about 98.5% seen once. Sequences were obtained from naive CD4+ T cells sorted from blood. Subset specified: CD45RA+ positively selected. These receptor sequences come from a young man in good health.

This chain joins TRBV7-8 and TRBJ1-5, with D possibly TRBD1 on 6 matching bases. V shed 1 base and J shed 3 bases, with 10 bases lying between them. The CDR3 runs to 15 residues. Per the germline V gene, CDR1 is SGHVS and CDR2 is FQNEAQ. CDR3 sequence (DNA): TGTGCCAGCAGCTTAGAGACAGGACTCAATCAGCCCCAGCATTTT. It encodes CASSLETGLNQPQHF.

The chain employs TRBV10-3 and TRBJ2-3; TRBD2 agrees at 9 bases. Germline V gives CDR1 ENHRY, CDR2 SYGVKD. Trimming cost V 4 bases and J 3 bases; bases outside gene matches: 8. The CDR3 totals 16 residues. The CDR3 reads CAISAPTSGVTDTQYF. The CDR3 coding sequence is TGTGCCATCAGTGCCCCGACTAGCGGTGTGACAGATACGCAGTATTTT.

The sample holds one count of this clone. The gene calls are TRBV29-1 and TRBJ1-1; D remains unclear. Germline CDR1 and CDR2: SQVTM and ANQGSEA. CDR3 length equals 16 residues. Trimming stripped 1 base from V and 0 bases from J, with 15 bases between. The CDR3 here is CSVEAPTVPMNTEAFF. The CDR3 nucleotides are TGCAGCGTTGAAGCTCCCACCGTCCCTATGAACACTGAAGCTTTCTTT. Supplemented by reference TRBV29-1 and TRBJ1-1, the full variable domain reads SAVISQKPSRDICQRGTSLTIQCQVDSQVTMMFWYRQQPGQSLTLIATANQGSEATYESGFVIDKFPISRPNLTFSTLTVSNMSPEDSSIYLCSVEAPTVPMNTEAFFGQGTRLTVV.

The chain links TRBV5-1 to TRBJ2-5; D gene ambiguous. This CDR3 contains 14 residues. The germline CDR1 and CDR2 sequences are SGHRS and YFSETQ. The V end lost 1 base, the J end lost 2 bases, and 9 bases lay between the germline ends. The DNA for the CDR3 is TGCGCCAGCAGCTTGTTGGACCCACAAGAGACCCAGTACTTC. Its protein product is CASSLLDPQETQYF.

This clone has only one observation. The chain carries TRBV5-4 and TRBJ2-7, with D perhaps being TRBD1 or TRBD2 (5 bases each). The germline gives CDR1 SGHNT, CDR2 YYREEE (reference sequence). Trimming removed 4 bases from V and 5 bases from J, with 25 bases in between. This CDR3 contains 17 residues. The CDR3 reads CASSPTGRAPFSDEQYF. CDR3 sequence (DNA): TGTGCCAGCAGCCCCACGGGGCGGGCCCCTTTTAGCGACGAGCAGTACTTC. The entire variable domain, with the rest obtained from reference TRBV5-4 and TRBJ2-7, is as follows: ETGVTQSPTHLIKTRGQQVTLRCSSQSGHNTVSWYQQALGQGPQFIFQYYREEENGRGNFPPRFSGLQFPNYSSELNVNALELDDSALYLCASSPTGRAPFSDEQYFGPGTRLTVT.

V gene TRBV10-3 combines with J gene TRBJ2-1; D gene uncertain. The V end lost 4 bases, the J end lost 10 bases, and 8 bases lay between the germline ends. This CDR3 has 11 residues. CDR1 is ENHRY and CDR2 is SYGVKD in the germline V gene. Here the CDR3 DNA reads TGTGCCATCAGTGTACTGGTGGAGCAGTTCTTC. Translating it yields CAISVLVEQFF.

This chain uses TRBV5-1 with TRBJ1-2; perhaps TRBD1 as D (5 bases). The germline V gene has CDR1 SGHRS and CDR2 YFSETQ. This CDR3 has 14 amino acids. Trimming stripped 4 bases from V and 2 bases from J, with 12 bases between. The CDR3 loop is CASSIQVPNYGYTF. The CDR3 DNA reads TGCGCCAGCAGCATACAGGTTCCGAACTATGGCTACACCTTC.

The chain combines TRBV2 with TRBJ2-3; 9 bases are a match to TRBD1. The germline V gene encodes CDR1 SNHLY and CDR2 FYNNEI. This CDR3 is built from 13 residues. Losses at the gene ends were 11 bases for V and 5 bases for J; bases not matched to a gene: 8. The CDR3, as DNA: TGTGCCGTGGCACGACAGGGGGGAGATACGCAGTATTTT. This encodes CAVARQGGDTQYF.

This chain uses TRBV5-4 with TRBJ1-3; D is uncertain. The CDR3 spans 16 residues. Germline V gene sequence: CDR1 SGHNT, CDR2 YYREEE (reference sequence). The V gene lost 0 bases and the J gene lost 0 bases, with 10 bases spanning the gap. CDR3 sequence reads: CASSLGQPSSGNTIYF. CDR3 in DNA: TGTGCCAGCAGCTTGGGGCAGCCTAGCTCTGGAAACACCATATATTTT.

V gene TRBV18 combines with J gene TRBJ1-2, with 9 bases that match TRBD1. The CDR3 extends over 19 amino acids. The V gene's germline CDR1 is KGHSH and CDR2 LQKENI. Trimming at V came to 4 bases and at J to 2 bases, leaving 17 bases not matched to a gene. The CDR3 protein is CASSRQARTGDVRNYGYTF. The CDR3, as DNA: TGTGCCAGCTCACGACAGGCGAGGACAGGGGACGTACGGAACTATGGCTACACCTTC.

The rearrangement links TRBV9 to TRBJ2-1, with no clear D. Germline-derived CDR1 and CDR2 are SGDLS and YYNGEE. This CDR3 is 13 amino acids long. V lost 4 bases and J lost 0, with 5 bases in between. CDR3 bases: TGTGCCAGCAGCCCCCGCTCCTACAATGAGCAGTTCTTC. Translating gives CASSPRSYNEQFF. The full variable domain, with the rest looked up from reference TRBV9 and TRBJ2-1, is DSGVTQTPKHLITATGQRVTLRCSPRSGDLSVYWYQQSLDQGLQFLIQYYNGEERAKGNILERFSAQQFPDLHSELNLSSLELGDSALYFCASSPRSYNEQFFGPGTRLTVL.

This clone was seen just once. V is TRBV18 and J is TRBJ2-2, with 7 nucleotides matching TRBD2. Germline V lookup: CDR1 KGHSH, CDR2 LQKENI. The CDR3 covers 17 residues. With 0 bases clipped from V and 1 base from J, the junction kept 5 bases outside the gene matches. For the CDR3, the DNA is TGTGCCAGCTCACCACCGAGAGCGGGAAGGAACACCGGGGAGCTGTTTTTT. It translates to CASSPPRAGRNTGELFF. Together with reference TRBV18 and TRBJ2-2, the CDR3 gives the full variable domain: NAGVMQNPRHLVRRRGQEARLRCSPMKGHSHVYWYRQLPEEGLKFMVYLQKENIIDESGMPKERFSAEFPKEGPSILRIQQVVRGDSAAYFCASSPPRAGRNTGELFFGEGSRLTVL.

The J gene is TRBJ1-1, the V gene TRBV19; D gene uncertain. Germline CDR1 is LNHDA and CDR2 is SQIVND (reference sequence). V gave up 3 bases and J gave up 1 base, with 6 bases separating them. This CDR3 has 13 residues. The CDR3 here is CASSISGNTEAFF. CDR3 DNA: TGTGCCAGTAGTATCTCGGGGAACACTGAAGCTTTCTTT.

V gene TRBV7-9 combines with J gene TRBJ1-1; no clear D. CDR3 length: 17 amino acids. V was pared by 8 bases and J by 2 bases, with 24 bases between. Germline-derived CDR1 and CDR2 are SEHNR and FQNEAQ (reference sequence). The CDR3, as DNA: TGTGCCAGCCCTTCCAGCAGCTTAAATTTAGTAAACACTGAAGCTTTCTTT. Translated, it gives CASPSSSLNLVNTEAFF. Using reference TRBV7-9 and TRBJ1-1 for the parts outside the CDR3, the full variable domain is DTGVSQNPRHKITKRGQNVTFRCDPISEHNRLYWYRQTLGQGPEFLTYFQNEAQLEKSRLLSDRFSAERPKGSFSTLEIQRTEQGDSAMYLCASPSSSLNLVNTEAFFGQGTRLTVV.

This clone was recorded once. CDR3 loop: CASSPTVGGGNTEAFF. CDR3 bases: TGTGCCAGCAGCCCCACGGTGGGTGGCGGGAACACTGAAGCTTTCTTT. The chain recombines TRBV7-9 with TRBJ1-1, with unresolved D. Germline V gene sequence: CDR1 SEHNR, CDR2 FQNEAQ (reference sequence). V was trimmed by 5 bases and J by 1 base, leaving 17 bases between them. This CDR3 has 16 residues. The whole variable domain, filled in from reference TRBV7-9 and TRBJ1-1, reads DTGVSQNPRHKITKRGQNVTFRCDPISEHNRLYWYRQTLGQGPEFLTYFQNEAQLEKSRLLSDRFSAERPKGSFSTLEIQRTEQGDSAMYLCASSPTVGGGNTEAFFGQGTRLTVV.

The chain recombines TRBV7-9 with TRBJ2-2; the match to TRBD2 covers 7 bases. V lost 6 bases to trimming and J lost 7 bases; unmatched junction nucleotides: 14. The CDR3 sequence is 16 residues long. Germline CDR1 SEHNR, CDR2 FQNEAQ (reference sequence). For the CDR3, the DNA is TGTGCCAGCAGTCTCAGCGGGAAGGGGCAGCACGGGGAGCTGTTTTTT. This gives the protein CASSLSGKGQHGELFF.

The CDR3 DNA follows: TGTGCCACCAGCTCCAGGGGGGCAGTTACCACAGATACGCAGTATTTT. Protein sequence: CATSSRGAVTTDTQYF. J is TRBJ2-3 and V is TRBV15; tentatively, D is TRBD1 (7 bases). Germline V gene lookup returns CDR1 LNHNV and CDR2 YYDKDF (reference sequence). The CDR3 has 16 amino acids. Trimming took 5 bases from V and 2 from J, leaving 17 bases between them.

This clone came up once. V is TRBV18 and J is TRBJ1-5, with D uncertain. CDR3 length: 16 residues. The V gene's germline CDR1 is KGHSH and CDR2 LQKENI. Trimming shortened V by 6 bases and J by 1 base, and 16 bases separated the two germline ends. CDR3 bases: TGTGCCAGCTCGCCGGTGGGGAGTGGGAGCAATCAGCCCCAGCATTTT. This gives the protein CASSPVGSGSNQPQHF.

The rearrangement links TRBV10-3 to TRBJ2-7; D is unresolved. V was cut by 3 bases and J by 5 bases, with 8 bases left in between. There are 12 residues in the CDR3. In germline, CDR1 is ENHRY, CDR2 SYGVKD. The CDR3 DNA reads as TGTGCCATCAGTGAACGAGGCCACGAGCAGTACTTC. This encodes CAISERGHEQYF.

This sequence joins TRBV4-3 and TRBJ1-3, with D hard to call. Trimming removed 3 bases at V and 4 bases at J, with 16 bases between. CDR3 length equals 16 residues. In germline, CDR1 is LGHNA, CDR2 YSLEER. CDR3 sequence (DNA): TGCGCCAGCAGCCAGGGGAAGGGAGTATTGGGAAACACCATATATTTT. This codes for CASSQGKGVLGNTIYF.

The DNA for the CDR3 is TGTGCTAGTGGTTTAAGAGAGGGGGGAGGGGAGCAGTTCTTC. The encoded protein is CASGLREGGGEQFF. V gene TRBV12-5 combines with J gene TRBJ2-1; D is possibly TRBD2 (7 bases). V lost 3 bases, J lost 10 bases, and 16 bases lay in between. The germline gives CDR1 LGHNT, CDR2 FRNRAP. This CDR3 has 14 residues.

This clone was recorded only once. This rearrangement joins TRBV2 to TRBJ2-1; possibly TRBD1 for D (5 bases). The CDR3 extends over 15 amino acids. Germline V lookup: CDR1 SNHLY, CDR2 FYNNEI. The germline V and J ends were trimmed by 8 bases and 4 bases, with 18 bases remaining between them. The CDR3 nucleotides are TGTGCCAGCGGCCCCCGGCAGGGCCGTTACAATGAGCAGTTCTTC. It specifies CASGPRQGRYNEQFF.

Points on this clone: Other nucleotide sequences in the sample specify the same CDR3. The chain uses TRBV29-1 and TRBJ1-1; no reliable D call. The CDR3 runs 10 residues. Trimming stripped 4 bases from V and 5 bases from J, with 5 bases between. Germline V gene lookup returns CDR1 SQVTM and CDR2 ANQGSEA. As DNA, the CDR3 is TGCAGCGTTGGAGGAACTGAAGCTTTCTTT. Translating it yields CSVGGTEAFF.

The chain carries TRBV27 and TRBJ2-7; TRBD2 matches at 12 bases. The J segment lost 5 bases and the V segment lost 4 bases, leaving 12 bases of the junction unmatched. The CDR3 covers 17 residues. From germline, CDR1 is MNHEY and CDR2 SMNVEV (reference sequence). The CDR3, as DNA: TGTGCCAGCAGTTCCACCCTCGGACTAGCGGGAATAAACGAGCAGTACTTC. This encodes CASSSTLGLAGINEQYF.

This clone appeared a single time. The V gene is TRBV29-1, the J gene TRBJ2-7; D is undetermined. The CDR3 has 11 residues. Per germline, CDR1 SQVTM and CDR2 ANQGSEA. Trimming removed 7 bases from V and 3 bases from J, with 10 bases in between. The CDR3: CSGGRYYEQYF. DNA of the CDR3: TGCAGCGGTGGACGCTACTACGAGCAGTACTTC.

In DNA, the CDR3 is TGTGCCAGCAGCTTACGGGGGGTAGGGTGGGAGACCCAGTACTTC. Protein sequence: CASSLRGVGWETQYF. The chain combines TRBV11-2 with TRBJ2-5; 7 nucleotides match TRBD2. V lost 2 bases to trimming and J lost 5 bases; unmatched junction nucleotides: 8. CDR1 is SGHAT, CDR2 FQNNGV, per germline. The CDR3 is made up of 15 amino acids. Based on the CDR3 plus reference TRBV11-2 and TRBJ2-5, the full variable domain is EAGVAQSPRYKIIEKRQSVAFWCNPISGHATLYWYQQILGQGPKLLIQFQNNGVVDDSQLPKDRFSAERLKGVDSTLKIQPAKLEDSAVYLCASSLRGVGWETQYFGPGTRLLVL.

This clone appeared once. The V gene is TRBV7-2, the J gene TRBJ2-2; D not resolved. Trimming left V 3 bases short and J 2 bases short, with 7 bases between. The CDR3 totals 14 residues. Germline CDR1 reads SGHTA; CDR2 reads FQGNSA. CDR3 sequence (DNA): TGTGCCAGCAGCTTCAGTCCAAACACCGGGGAGCTGTTTTTT. Translated, it gives CASSFSPNTGELFF.

The chain links TRBV27 to TRBJ2-7; D ambiguous. This CDR3 contains 15 residues. V was pared by 2 bases and J by 0 bases, with 11 bases between. Germline-derived CDR1 and CDR2 are MNHEY and SMNVEV (reference sequence). CDR3 DNA: TGTGCCAGCAGTTTAACGGGCTGGCGCTCCTACGAGCAGTACTTC. As protein: CASSLTGWRSYEQYF.

This clone was recorded once. V usage is TRBV7-2 and J usage is TRBJ2-7, with TRBD2 identical over 9 bases. The CDR3 spans 15 residues. Germline V lookup: CDR1 SGHTA, CDR2 FQGNSA. V gave up 3 bases and J gave up 2 bases; unmatched junction bases: 5. In DNA, the CDR3 is TGTGCCAGCAGCTTCCTAGCGGGGCAAGCCTACGAGCAGTACTTC. Translation: CASSFLAGQAYEQYF.

The chain joins TRBV28 to TRBJ2-5; D gene unclear. Deletions cut 2 bases from V and 5 bases from J, with 9 bases between. The CDR3 consists of 13 residues. The germline gives CDR1 MDHEN, CDR2 SYDVKM. DNA for the CDR3: TGTGCCAGCAGTTTAGCCTTGTCCGAGACCCAGTACTTC. Its translation: CASSLALSETQYF.

The count of this clone is one. This chain uses TRBV5-8 with TRBJ2-7; D gene unclear. This CDR3 spans 13 amino acids. CDR1 and CDR2 from the germline V gene are SGHTS and YDEGEE. The germline V and J ends were trimmed by 3 bases and 2 bases, with 9 bases remaining between them. The CDR3, as DNA: TGTGCCAGCAGCTCCCCGATGACCTACGAGCAGTACTTC. Protein: CASSSPMTYEQYF. Together with reference TRBV5-8 and TRBJ2-7, the CDR3 gives the full variable domain: EAGVTQSPTHLIKTRGQQATLRCSPISGHTSVYWYQQALGLGLQFLLWYDEGEERNRGNFPPRFSGRQFPNYSSELNVNALELEDSALYLCASSSPMTYEQYFGPGTRLTVT.